The next 5 T cell receptor beta chains were all read from a single sample in a study of blood T cell dynamics during melanoma immunotherapy. The assay was immunoSEQ multiplex PCR, and TCRdb's table has in-frame clones only and misses some. The sample yields approximately 7,600 clones, about 85% seen once. Described time point: week 3, after first cycle of checkpoint inhibitor. The specimen was blood, collected from a patient treated with checkpoint blockade. These receptors all come from a human donor with melanoma.

The genes are TRBV15 and TRBJ1-1; D is unclear. This CDR3 has 18 amino acids. V shed 0 bases and J shed 0 bases, with 17 bases lying between them. Germline values: CDR1 LNHNV, CDR2 YYDKDF (reference sequence). The CDR3 here is CATSRDQEVYGLNTEAFF. The CDR3 DNA reads as TGTGCCACCAGCAGAGATCAGGAGGTTTACGGATTGAACACTGAAGCTTTCTTT.

The gene calls are TRBV27 and TRBJ1-1, with TRBD1 matching 7 bases. CDR3 length: 16 amino acids. CDR1 MNHEY and CDR2 SMNVEV come from the germline V gene (reference sequence). With 5 bases clipped from V and 0 bases from J, the junction kept 9 bases outside the gene matches. The CDR3 bases are TGTGCCAGCAGTAATCCGACAGGGACGATGAACACTGAAGCTTTCTTT. Amino acids: CASSNPTGTMNTEAFF.

This clone was recorded a few times. The rearrangement joins TRBV5-1 to TRBJ1-2, with 7 bases aligning to TRBD1. CDR1 is SGHRS and CDR2 is YFSETQ in the germline V gene. J was trimmed by 2 bases and V by 4 bases; bases with no gene match: 5. There are 14 residues in the CDR3. CDR3 nucleotides: TGCGCCAGCAGCCGACAGGGTGCGAACTATGGCTACACCTTC. Residues: CASSRQGANYGYTF.

The gene calls are TRBV7-3 and TRBJ2-6, with 7 bases identical to TRBD1. The germline CDR1 and CDR2 sequences are SGHTA and FQGTGA. The V and J ends lost 4 bases and 0 bases, in that order; junction bases with no gene match: 15. CDR3 length: 20 residues. CDR3 amino acids: CASSSNANRGQGSGANVLTF. The CDR3 nucleotides read TGTGCCAGCAGCTCCAATGCAAACAGGGGCCAGGGCTCTGGGGCCAACGTCCTGACTTTC.

This CDR3 is CASKGLNSNQPQHF. CDR3 nucleotide sequence: TGTGCCAGCAAAGGCCTGAATAGCAATCAGCCCCAGCATTTT. This chain uses TRBV6-5 with TRBJ1-5; D is unclear. This CDR3 has 14 amino acids. V was shortened by 7 bases and J by 0 bases, with 10 bases between the two germline ends. The germline CDR1 and CDR2 sequences are MNHEY and SVGAGI.